Presented here are 31 T cell receptor beta chains from one specimen sequenced in a study of cytomegalovirus exposure and HLA in healthy donors. The PCR contained 60 Vbeta and 13 Jbeta primers. TCRdb keeps only in-frame clones here, not all; method: immunoSEQ multiplex PCR. The table lists about 120,000 clones, 60% to 85% of them singletons. Sequencing was done on a sample of PBMCs. These receptors all come from a woman aged 40 to 55 in good health and CMV-seropositive.

The J gene is TRBJ2-5, the V gene TRBV5-1, with D possibly being TRBD2 (5 bases). This CDR3 is 17 amino acids long. The V gene's germline CDR1 is SGHRS and CDR2 YFSETQ. The V end was cut by 0 bases, the J end by 1 base, with 16 bases between. CDR3 nucleotide sequence: TGCGCCAGCAGCTTGGACTTTTATGGCGGACTCCAAGAGACCCAGTACTTC. Translation: CASSLDFYGGLQETQYF.

This clone occurred a few times. V is TRBV5-6 and J is TRBJ2-1, with 9 bases aligning to TRBD2. CDR3 length equals 15 residues. The germline V gene encodes CDR1 SGHDT and CDR2 YYEEEE. The V segment lost 7 bases and the J segment 2 bases; nucleotides outside the gene matches: 7. The CDR3: CASAAGGEPYNEQFF. The CDR3 DNA reads as TGTGCCAGCGCTGCGGGGGGGGAGCCCTACAATGAGCAGTTCTTC. The full variable domain, rest sourced from reference TRBV5-6 and TRBJ2-1, is DAGVTQSPTHLIKTRGQQVTLRCSPKSGHDTVSWYQQALGQGPQFIFQYYEEEERQRGNFPDRFSGHQFPNYSSELNVNALLLGDSALYLCASAAGGEPYNEQFFGPGTRLTVL.

The rearrangement joins TRBV29-1 to TRBJ1-4; TRBD1 matches at 8 bases. The CDR3 totals 14 residues. The V gene's germline CDR1 is SQVTM and CDR2 ANQGSEA. After removal of 7 bases from V and 2 bases from J, the junction contained 6 bases not matched to a gene. CDR3 in amino acids: CSGRGQETNEKLFF. CDR3 coding DNA: TGCAGCGGGAGGGGACAGGAGACTAATGAAAAACTGTTTTTT.

This rearrangement joins TRBV30 to TRBJ2-1, with TRBD1 identical over 7 bases. Losses at the gene ends were 4 bases for V and 6 bases for J; bases not matched to a gene: 6. Germline V lookup: CDR1 GTSNPN, CDR2 SVGIG (reference sequence). This CDR3 contains 13 residues. CDR3 sequence: CAWTLEGANEQFF. CDR3 DNA sequence: TGTGCCTGGACCCTTGAGGGGGCCAATGAGCAGTTCTTC.

The CDR3 DNA is TGTGCCAGCAGTTACAAGGGAAGGGGTGCCAAAAACATTCAGTACTTC. Translated: CASSYKGRGAKNIQYF. V usage is TRBV6-5 and J usage is TRBJ2-4; a weak D match, TRBD1 (5 bases). The CDR3 has 16 amino acids. Germline V CDR1 and CDR2: MNHEY, SVGAGI. Trimming pared 2 bases from V and 1 base from J, leaving 12 bases between.

As for this clone: The sample contains more than one DNA sequence encoding this CDR3. The chain is built from TRBV5-1 and TRBJ1-5, with 7 bases fitting TRBD1. The CDR3 contains 14 residues. V shed 0 bases, J shed 5 bases, and the junction held 2 bases outside the gene matches. The germline gives CDR1 SGHRS, CDR2 YFSETQ. The CDR3 sequence: CASSLGQGDQPQHF. CDR3 in DNA: TGCGCCAGCAGCTTGGGACAGGGTGATCAGCCCCAGCATTTT.

The chain couples TRBV27 to TRBJ2-3; 7 bases map to TRBD2. This CDR3 has 15 amino acids. Germline V gene lookup returns CDR1 MNHEY and CDR2 SMNVEV (reference sequence). Trimming at V came to 6 bases and at J to 8 bases, leaving 14 bases not matched to a gene. The CDR3 DNA is TGTGCCAGCAGACGCCTGGGGGGGTCGGAGGGTACGCAGTATTTT. Translating it yields CASRRLGGSEGTQYF.

This clone was detected once. This chain joins TRBV5-6 and TRBJ2-7, with 10 positions matching TRBD2. This CDR3 contains 16 residues. V shed 0 bases, J shed 5 bases, and the junction held 8 bases outside the gene matches. Germline-derived CDR1 and CDR2 are SGHDT and YYEEEE. CDR3 sequence: CASSLAGAGGRHEQYF. The CDR3, as DNA: TGTGCCAGCAGCTTGGCCGGAGCGGGGGGGCGTCACGAGCAGTACTTC.

The DNA of the CDR3 is TGTGCCACACATTATGGACAGAAGTTTTATGGCTACACCTTC. This gives the protein CATHYGQKFYGYTF. The chain combines TRBV6-1 with TRBJ1-2; D might be TRBD1 (6 bases). Germline-derived CDR1 and CDR2 are MNHNS and SASEGT. Trimming cost V 10 bases and J 5 bases, with 20 bases left between them. The CDR3 consists of 14 residues.

The chain recombines TRBV5-8 with TRBJ2-1; 10 bases match TRBD2. The CDR3 runs 15 residues. Trimming took 2 bases from V and 7 from J; bases not matched to a gene: 6. CDR1 SGHTS and CDR2 YDEGEE come from the germline V gene. DNA for the CDR3: TGTGCCAGCAGCTTCTGGCTAGCGGGAGTTAATGAGCAGTTCTTC. This encodes CASSFWLAGVNEQFF.

The chain has TRBV5-4 and TRBJ2-5; perhaps TRBD2 as D (6 bases). V was shortened by 7 bases and J by 2 bases, with 6 bases between the two germline ends. CDR3 length: 11 amino acids. Germline CDR1 reads SGHNT; CDR2 reads YYREEE (reference sequence). In nucleotides, the CDR3 is TGTGCCAGCGGGGGGCAAGAGACCCAGTACTTC. Translating it yields CASGGQETQYF.

This chain links TRBV6-4 with TRBJ1-5; TRBD1 is a possible D gene (6 bases). This CDR3 has 16 residues. Looked up from germline, CDR1 is MRHNA and CDR2 is SNTAGT. V was trimmed by 6 bases and J by 2 bases, leaving 17 bases between them. The CDR3 loop is CASSPTGIDGNQPQHF. The CDR3 DNA reads as TGTGCCAGCAGCCCGACAGGTATTGACGGCAATCAGCCCCAGCATTTT.

V and J are TRBV7-3 and TRBJ2-7, with D possibly being TRBD1 (6 bases). CDR3 length equals 13 residues. The V gene lost 0 bases and the J gene lost 5 bases, with 8 bases spanning the gap. The germline CDR1 and CDR2 sequences are SGHTA and FQGTGA. The CDR3 bases are TGTGCCAGCAGCTTAACGTCAGGGGACGAGCAGTACTTC. It encodes CASSLTSGDEQYF.

J is TRBJ2-5 and V is TRBV6-5, with 7 bases lining up with TRBD2. This CDR3 spans 13 amino acids. Germline assignment: CDR1 MNHEY and CDR2 SVGAGI. Trimming cost V 5 bases and J 5 bases; bases outside gene matches: 5. CDR3 protein: CASSERGRETQYF. The CDR3 DNA reads TGTGCCAGCAGTGAGCGGGGACGGGAGACCCAGTACTTC.

J is TRBJ1-3 and V is TRBV6-1; 9 bases are shared with TRBD1. Germline V gene lookup returns CDR1 MNHNS and CDR2 SASEGT. This CDR3 is built from 14 residues. Unmatched junction bases numbered 1, after V lost 3 bases and J lost 4 bases. CDR3 DNA: TGTGCCAGCAGTGAGGGACAGGGAGGAAACACCATATATTTT. Translating it yields CASSEGQGGNTIYF.

CDR3 region: CASSLITSGSYNEQFF. The CDR3 nucleotides are TGTGCCAGCAGCTTAATAACTAGCGGGTCCTACAATGAGCAGTTCTTC. The chain uses TRBV7-6 and TRBJ2-1; TRBD2 matches 9 bases. The V segment lost 2 bases and the J segment 1 base; nucleotides outside the gene matches: 3. The length of the CDR3 is 16 residues. CDR1 and CDR2 from the germline V gene are SGHVS and FNYEAQ.

This clone was observed a single time. V and J are TRBV11-2 and TRBJ2-1, with D possibly being TRBD2 (7 bases). Trimming took off 6 bases at V and 6 bases at J, with 21 bases between the two ends. CDR1 and CDR2 from the germline V gene are SGHAT and FQNNGV. There are 16 residues in the CDR3. The CDR3 DNA reads TGTGCCAGCAGAGGGGGTCGGCCGGCTAGCGGCAATGAGCAGTTCTTC. Translating it yields CASRGGRPASGNEQFF.

The V call is TRBV6-5, the J call TRBJ1-1; unclear D gene. Deletions cut 0 bases from V and 5 bases from J, with 10 bases between. The CDR3 is 14 amino acids. In germline, CDR1 is MNHEY, CDR2 SVGAGI. The CDR3 here is CASSYSGSQTEAFF. DNA for the CDR3: TGTGCCAGCAGTTACTCTGGCAGTCAGACTGAAGCTTTCTTT.

The chain is built from TRBV15 and TRBJ1-1; 7 bases map to TRBD1. Germline CDR1 LNHNV, CDR2 YYDKDF (reference sequence). Unmatched junction bases numbered 4, after V lost 0 bases and J lost 0 bases. The CDR3 length is 16 residues. The CDR3: CATSREGQTMNTEAFF. CDR3 nucleotide sequence: TGTGCCACCAGCAGAGAGGGACAGACCATGAACACTGAAGCTTTCTTT.

The V and J genes are TRBV5-1 and TRBJ2-7; tentatively, D is TRBD1 (8 bases). This CDR3 region has 15 residues. CDR1 SGHRS and CDR2 YFSETQ come from the germline V gene. The germline V and J ends were trimmed by 0 bases and 5 bases, with 15 bases remaining between them. CDR3 loop: CASSLVQGGVDEQYF. Written as DNA, the CDR3 is TGCGCCAGCAGCTTGGTACAGGGGGGGGTCGACGAGCAGTACTTC.

The chain is built from TRBV6-5 and TRBJ1-4; no clear D gene. In germline, CDR1 is MNHEY, CDR2 SVGAGI. The CDR3 loop spans 15 amino acids. V lost 2 bases, J lost 3 bases, and 10 bases lay in between. CDR3 amino acids: CASSYLGLANEKLFF. The CDR3 DNA reads TGTGCCAGCAGTTACCTGGGCTTAGCTAATGAAAAACTGTTTTTT.

This clone was counted a single time. The gene calls are TRBV27 and TRBJ2-7; no definite D call. The CDR3 spans 14 residues. CDR1 and CDR2 (germline): MNHEY, SMNVEV (reference sequence). V lost 5 bases and J 3 bases, leaving 14 bases between the germline ends. CDR3 coding DNA: TGTGCCAGCAGTCGTAAAACGACACTCTACGAGCAGTACTTC. Translating it yields CASSRKTTLYEQYF.

Only one count was recorded for this clone. V gene TRBV7-9 combines with J gene TRBJ2-7, with a weak D call TRBD1 (6 bases). Trimming cost V 4 bases and J 2 bases, with 9 bases left between them. This CDR3 region has 13 residues. Germline V gene lookup returns CDR1 SEHNR and CDR2 FQNEAQ (reference sequence). The CDR3 sequence is CASSSRDTYEQYF. In DNA, the CDR3 is TGTGCCAGCAGCTCCCGGGACACCTACGAGCAGTACTTC.

This clone showed up just a few times. This chain uses TRBV23-1 with TRBJ2-6, with D maybe TRBD1 (5 bases). TRBV23-1 falls under the ORF class, with uncertain function. The V gene lost 6 bases and the J gene lost 3 bases, with 12 bases spanning the gap. The CDR3 has 15 residues. CDR3 loop: CASSDRGFGANVLTF. In DNA, the CDR3 is TGCGCCAGCAGCGATAGGGGTTTTGGGGCCAACGTCCTGACTTTC.

The chain combines TRBV5-1 with TRBJ2-7; 9 positions match TRBD1. Germline CDR1 reads SGHRS; CDR2 reads YFSETQ. The length of the CDR3 is 13 residues. Germline trimming cut 3 bases from V and 4 bases from J; bases unmatched to any gene: 2. The CDR3 region is CASSSGQGYEQYF. CDR3 bases: TGCGCCAGCAGCTCCGGACAGGGGTACGAGCAGTACTTC.

The chain recombines TRBV5-1 with TRBJ2-5, with no clear D. The closer fit of TRBJ2-7 to the DNA end suggests the J call may be wrong. The CDR3 runs 11 residues. Germline V gene sequence: CDR1 SGHRS, CDR2 YFSETQ. The CDR3 DNA reads TGCGCCAGCAGCGCCTCCTACGAGCAGTACTTC. Translated, it gives CASSASYEQYF.

The V gene is TRBV4-3, the J gene TRBJ2-1, with 9 positions matching TRBD2. Germline CDR1 LGHNA, CDR2 YSLEER. The J segment lost 3 bases and the V segment lost 1 base, leaving 4 bases of the junction unmatched. This CDR3 is 16 amino acids long. CDR3: CASSQVAAGGYNEQFF. Written as DNA, the CDR3 is TGCGCCAGCAGCCAAGTGGCAGCGGGGGGCTACAATGAGCAGTTCTTC.

The CDR3 loop is CASSYSGTLNYEQYF. The CDR3 bases are TGTGCCAGCAGTTACTCGGGTACCCTCAACTACGAGCAGTACTTC. The gene calls are TRBV6-5 and TRBJ2-5; D call uncertain. The DNA end is a closer match to TRBJ2-7, so the J assignment may be wrong. The CDR3 runs 15 residues. Looked up from germline, CDR1 is MNHEY and CDR2 is SVGAGI.

This clone was observed a handful of times. The chain employs TRBV9 and TRBJ1-1; no reliable D call. V was trimmed by 3 bases and J by 0 bases, leaving 12 bases between them. Germline CDR1 and CDR2: SGDLS and YYNGEE. CDR3 length equals 15 residues. The CDR3 sequence: CASSDGSDMNTEAFF. In DNA form, the CDR3 reads TGTGCCAGCAGCGACGGCAGTGACATGAACACTGAAGCTTTCTTT.

The rearrangement links TRBV10-3 to TRBJ2-1; 9 nucleotides align to TRBD2. Germline-derived CDR1 and CDR2 are ENHRY and SYGVKD. V lost 3 bases, J lost 10 bases, and 13 bases stayed unmatched. This CDR3 has 16 amino acids. The CDR3 loop reads CAISERSVAGAGEQFF. In DNA form, the CDR3 reads TGTGCCATCAGTGAACGGTCGGTAGCGGGGGCAGGGGAGCAGTTCTTC.

This clone was found a few times. The J gene is TRBJ2-2, the V gene TRBV4-1, with 9 bases identical to TRBD1. CDR1 and CDR2 from the germline V gene are MGHRA and YSYEKL. The CDR3 contains 17 residues. The V and J ends lost 4 bases and 3 bases, in that order; junction bases with no gene match: 9. Here the CDR3 reads CASSRTGGPGDTGELFF. CDR3 sequence (DNA): TGCGCCAGCAGCCGAACAGGGGGCCCTGGAGACACCGGGGAGCTGTTTTTT.